A single sample gave rise to the 20 T cell receptor beta chains below, sequenced in a study of memory CD8 T cells in hepatitis C reinfection (TCRdb year 2017). The library was made by the immunoSEQ multiplex PCR assay. The clones in this table, taken by TCRdb from immuneACCESS, are in-frame only. Not every clone is retained; where verified, under half of the shortfall comes from an unresolved V gene, and the cause of the rest is unknown. The sample includes 46,000 or so clones, with roughly 87% observed a single time. The ten largest clones capture 0.6% to 0.9% of the sample. The sample's time point label, decoded: late/post reinfection, 12 to 24 weeks after detection. Sorted cells were sequenced directly ex vivo, with no in vitro expansion before TCR sequencing. The sequenced sample consisted of naive CD8+ T cells sorted from blood. This specimen's cell subset or site label, interpreted: total naive CD8+CD45RO- T cells. All receptors come from a man aged 18 to 30 with hepatitis C virus infection.

V and J are TRBV7-9 and TRBJ2-5; the D gene is possibly TRBD1 (5 bases). The ends were cut back, 1 base at V and 2 bases at J, with 11 bases in the middle. Germline V gene data show CDR1 as SEHNR and CDR2 as FQNEAQ (reference sequence). The CDR3 covers 15 residues. CDR3 DNA sequence: TGTGCCAGCAGCTTAGGAGTACAGGCGCAAGAGACCCAGTACTTC. This sequence encodes CASSLGVQAQETQYF. Variable domain in full (rest from reference TRBV7-9 and TRBJ2-5): DTGVSQNPRHKITKRGQNVTFRCDPISEHNRLYWYRQTLGQGPEFLTYFQNEAQLEKSRLLSDRFSAERPKGSFSTLEIQRTEQGDSAMYLCASSLGVQAQETQYFGPGTRLLVL.

The genes are TRBV19 and TRBJ1-3; unclear D gene. The CDR3 length is 17 residues. Trimming cost V 3 bases and J 0 bases, with 15 bases left between them. Germline CDR1 and CDR2: LNHDA and SQIVND (reference sequence). CDR3 in DNA: TGTGCCAGTAGTATGGCAACGAGGGCTTACTCTGGAAACACCATATATTTT. Its translation: CASSMATRAYSGNTIYF.

The J gene is TRBJ2-1, the V gene TRBV29-1; the match to TRBD2 covers 9 bases. The CDR3 is 14 residues long. Trimming removed 6 bases from V and 5 bases from J; junction bases left unmatched: 8. CDR1 and CDR2 from the germline V gene are SQVTM and ANQGSEA. The CDR3 region is CSVGRAGGDNEQFF. The CDR3 bases are TGCAGCGTCGGTCGGGCGGGAGGGGACAATGAGCAGTTCTTC.

This rearrangement joins TRBV19 to TRBJ1-4, with 9 bases lining up with TRBD1. CDR1 LNHDA and CDR2 SQIVND come from the germline V gene (reference sequence). The ends lost 1 base at V and 5 bases at J; junction bases unmatched: 5. The CDR3 runs to 16 residues. DNA for the CDR3: TGTGCCAGTAGTATAGCCAAGGGACAGGGAAATGAAAAACTGTTTTTT. Translated, it gives CASSIAKGQGNEKLFF. The full variable domain, its missing parts supplied by reference TRBV19 and TRBJ1-4, is DGGITQSPKYLFRKEGQNVTLSCEQNLNHDAMYWYRQDPGQGLRLIYYSQIVNDFQKGDIAEGYSVSREKKESFPLTVTSAQKNPTAFYLCASSIAKGQGNEKLFFGSGTQLSVL.

The rearrangement uses TRBV19 and TRBJ2-5; tentative D call: TRBD1 (6 bases). The germline V gene has CDR1 LNHDA and CDR2 SQIVND (reference sequence). Trimming shortened V by 3 bases and J by 0 bases, and 20 bases separated the two germline ends. The CDR3 totals 18 residues. The CDR3 DNA follows: TGTGCCAGTAGTATTGGGGCAGGGGAAAGACTGGACCAAGAGACCCAGTACTTC. Protein sequence: CASSIGAGERLDQETQYF.

The chain employs TRBV6-1 and TRBJ2-5; 12 bases match TRBD2. CDR1 is MNHNS, CDR2 SASEGT, per germline. Unmatched junction bases numbered 6, after V lost 6 bases and J lost 4 bases. The CDR3 spans 15 residues. The CDR3 nucleotides are TGTGCCAGCAGGGACCTGGGACTAGCGGGAGAGACCCAGTACTTC. This translates into CASRDLGLAGETQYF.

This chain uses TRBV5-1 with TRBJ2-3; 11 positions agree with TRBD1. This CDR3 comprises 15 residues. Trimming at V came to 3 bases and at J to 6 bases, leaving 6 bases not matched to a gene. Germline CDR1 is SGHRS and CDR2 is YFSETQ. The chain's CDR3 is CASSWGQGVTDTQYF. DNA of the CDR3: TGCGCCAGCAGCTGGGGACAGGGGGTTACGGATACGCAGTATTTT.

The V gene is TRBV29-1, the J gene TRBJ2-5, with D perhaps TRBD2 (7 bases). The V gene's germline CDR1 is SQVTM and CDR2 ANQGSEA. The germline V and J ends were trimmed by 2 bases and 2 bases, with 30 bases remaining between them. The length of the CDR3 is 20 residues. The CDR3 DNA sequence: TGCAGCGTTGAATCGGTAGCCGATAGCGAGGGGGGGGCAGTACAAGAGACCCAGTACTTC. Translating it yields CSVESVADSEGGAVQETQYF.

J is TRBJ1-2 and V is TRBV30, with 9 bases identical to TRBD1. CDR1 GTSNPN and CDR2 SVGIG come from the germline V gene (reference sequence). Losses at the gene ends were 4 bases for V and 4 bases for J; bases not matched to a gene: 7. CDR3 length equals 14 residues. In DNA, the CDR3 is TGTGCCTGGACACCGGGACAGGGTTCCTATGGCTACACCTTC. This encodes CAWTPGQGSYGYTF.

The genes are TRBV30 and TRBJ1-6; D might be TRBD1 (6 bases). Germline assignment: CDR1 GTSNPN and CDR2 SVGIG (reference sequence). The CDR3 runs to 13 residues. Trimming cost V 4 bases and J 7 bases, with 11 bases left between them. CDR3 amino acids: CAWKGQGNSPLHF. Written as DNA, the CDR3 is TGTGCCTGGAAAGGGCAGGGGAATTCACCCCTCCACTTT. Full variable domain (missing parts from reference TRBV30 and TRBJ1-6): SQTIHQWPATLVQPVGSPLSLECTVEGTSNPNLYWYRQAAGRGLQLLFYSVGIGQISSEVPQNLSASRPQDRQFILSSKKLLLSDSGFYLCAWKGQGNSPLHFGNGTRLTVT.

On this clone: At one of its ends the junction is not consistent with the germline gene, which may arise from a read error. For the CDR3, the DNA is TGTGCCAGCAGCCCAGGGACACCCGAGGTTAACTTC. Translation: CASSPGTPEVNF. The V gene is TRBV9, the J gene TRBJ2-5, with D possibly matching TRBD1 (6 bases). Germline loops: CDR1 SGDLS, CDR2 YYNGEE. The CDR3 is made up of 12 amino acids. Full variable domain (outside the CDR3, taken from reference TRBV9 and TRBJ2-5): DSGVTQTPKHLITATGQRVTLRCSPRSGDLSVYWYQQSLDQGLQFLIQYYNGEERAKGNILERFSAQQFPDLHSELNLSSLELGDSALYFCASSPGTPEVNFGPGTRLLVL.

The gene calls are TRBV29-1 and TRBJ2-5; D is unresolved. This CDR3 has 11 amino acids. Germline V gene sequence: CDR1 SQVTM, CDR2 ANQGSEA. Trimming cost V 7 bases and J 5 bases, with 11 bases left between them. Written as DNA, the CDR3 is TGCAGCGCTCACTACGTGGAGACCCAGTACTTC. It encodes CSAHYVETQYF.

This rearrangement joins TRBV19 to TRBJ1-1; possibly TRBD1 for D (5 bases). V lost 6 bases, J lost 0 bases, and 14 bases lay in between. The CDR3 consists of 15 residues. The V gene's germline CDR1 is LNHDA and CDR2 SQIVND (reference sequence). CDR3 region: CASSPGILMNTEAFF. CDR3 DNA: TGTGCCAGTAGCCCAGGGATTCTCATGAACACTGAAGCTTTCTTT.

J is TRBJ2-7 and V is TRBV6-1; the D is unclear. Per germline, CDR1 MNHNS and CDR2 SASEGT. The CDR3 covers 11 residues. V was trimmed by 3 bases and J by 6 bases, leaving 6 bases between them. Written as DNA, the CDR3 is TGTGCCAGCAGTGACCCTAGCGAGCAGTACTTC. Residues: CASSDPSEQYF.

Only a few counts were recorded for this clone. The chain has TRBV6-5 and TRBJ1-4; TRBD1 agrees at 10 bases. Germline V gene sequence: CDR1 MNHEY, CDR2 SVGAGI. J lost 8 bases, V lost 6 bases, and 9 bases had no gene match. CDR3 length: 15 amino acids. DNA of the CDR3: TGTGCCAGCAGCTTTGGGACAGGGGAAGTAGAAAAACTGTTTTTT. It yields the protein CASSFGTGEVEKLFF.

On this clone: One junction end does not reproduce the germline sequence, and a read error may be involved. Distinct nucleotide sequences in the sample also encode this CDR3. The chain couples TRBV6-1 to TRBJ2-7, with TRBD1 as a possible D gene (5 bases). CDR1 is MNHNS and CDR2 is SASEGT in the germline V gene. The CDR3 sequence is 15 residues long. CDR3 bases: TGTGCTAGCAGTGAAGACAGACAGTTACCCTACGAGCAGTACTTC. Translated: CASSEDRQLPYEQYF.

The rearrangement uses TRBV28 and TRBJ1-1, with D perhaps matching TRBD1 (6 bases). From germline, CDR1 is MDHEN and CDR2 SYDVKM. Trimming took 5 bases from V and 4 from J, leaving 11 bases between them. CDR3 size: 13 residues. CDR3: CASSLTGTTEAFF. CDR3 bases: TGTGCCAGCAGTCTAACAGGGACCACTGAAGCTTTCTTT.

The rearrangement joins TRBV11-2 to TRBJ2-1; D is perhaps TRBD2 (5 bases). CDR3 length: 12 residues. V was pared by 1 base and J by 9 bases, with 7 bases between. Germline CDR1 SGHAT, CDR2 FQNNGV. The chain's CDR3 is CASSLVGSEQFF. CDR3 DNA sequence: TGTGCCAGCAGCTTAGTTGGGAGTGAGCAGTTCTTC.

The rearrangement links TRBV7-9 to TRBJ1-1; 7 bases align to TRBD1. V was pared by 5 bases and J by 2 bases, with 5 bases of the junction left unmatched. The CDR3 is made up of 14 amino acids. The V gene's germline CDR1 is SEHNR and CDR2 FQNEAQ (reference sequence). DNA of the CDR3: TGTGCCAGCAGCCCAGGGACAGAAAACACTGAAGCTTTCTTT. Protein sequence: CASSPGTENTEAFF.

This clone was counted a single time. This rearrangement joins TRBV9 to TRBJ2-3, with 7 positions matching TRBD1. V was clipped by 1 base and J by 1 base; unmatched bases: 12. The germline CDR1 and CDR2 sequences are SGDLS and YYNGEE. The CDR3 is 18 amino acids. The CDR3 is CASSVRQGVLSGTDTQYF. For the CDR3, the DNA is TGTGCCAGCAGCGTAAGACAGGGTGTTCTTTCTGGCACAGATACGCAGTATTTT. Drawing the rest from reference TRBV9 and TRBJ2-3, the complete variable domain is DSGVTQTPKHLITATGQRVTLRCSPRSGDLSVYWYQQSLDQGLQFLIQYYNGEERAKGNILERFSAQQFPDLHSELNLSSLELGDSALYFCASSVRQGVLSGTDTQYFGPGTRLTVL.